Listed below are T cell receptor beta chains from one sample, sequenced in a study of beta chain features in type 1 diabetes. TCRdb keeps only in-frame clones here, not all; method: immunoSEQ multiplex PCR. This table has fewer than 200,000 clones, around 8% appearing once. What was sequenced was central memory CD4+ T cells from blood. All receptors derive from a man in his late teens or twenties in good health. Each CDR3 is given with its conserved first and last residue. The D gene is left open where the match is weak. The size field is filled for only some rows; it gives once, few, many or a size class.

J	D	V	size	CDR3	DNA
TRBJ2-3	NA	TRBV9	NA	CASSVEGRTDTQYF	TGTGCCAGCAGCGTAGAGGGGAGGACAGATACGCAGTATTTT
TRBJ1-2	NA	TRBV28	NA	CASSNQGYGYTF	TGTGCCAGCAGTAACCAGGGGTATGGCTACACCTTC
TRBJ1-6	TRBD1	TRBV6-1	NA	CASSPGQGTTPLHF	TGTGCCAGCAGCCCGGGACAGGGTACAACACCCCTCCACTTT
TRBJ1-2	TRBD1	TRBV28	few	CASSPGQGSGGYTF	TGTGCCAGCAGCCCAGGACAGGGGTCAGGTGGCTACACCTTC
TRBJ2-1	NA	TRBV7-2	many	CASSPRGPESSYNEQFF	TGTGCCAGCAGCCCAAGAGGTCCGGAAAGCTCCTACAATGAGCAGTTCTTC
TRBJ2-3	TRBD1	TRBV28	NA	CASSGLDRGHGDTQYF	TGTGCCAGCAGTGGCCTGGACAGGGGGCATGGAGATACGCAGTATTTT
TRBJ1-5	TRBD1	TRBV28	few	CASLRTGAKGNQPQHF	TGTGCCAGCCTAAGGACAGGGGCGAAGGGCAATCAGCCCCAGCATTTT
TRBJ1-4	TRBD1	TRBV28	many	CASSPGQGAREKLFF	TGTGCCAGCAGTCCCGGACAGGGGGCGCGAGAAAAACTGTTTTTT
TRBJ2-3	TRBD2	TRBV30	few	CGWKASGRETDTQYF	TGTGGGTGGAAGGCTAGCGGGAGAGAGACAGATACGCAGTATTTT
TRBJ1-4	NA	TRBV9	few	CASSVAEDNNEKLFF	TGTGCCAGCAGCGTAGCGGAGGATAATAATGAAAAACTGTTTTTT